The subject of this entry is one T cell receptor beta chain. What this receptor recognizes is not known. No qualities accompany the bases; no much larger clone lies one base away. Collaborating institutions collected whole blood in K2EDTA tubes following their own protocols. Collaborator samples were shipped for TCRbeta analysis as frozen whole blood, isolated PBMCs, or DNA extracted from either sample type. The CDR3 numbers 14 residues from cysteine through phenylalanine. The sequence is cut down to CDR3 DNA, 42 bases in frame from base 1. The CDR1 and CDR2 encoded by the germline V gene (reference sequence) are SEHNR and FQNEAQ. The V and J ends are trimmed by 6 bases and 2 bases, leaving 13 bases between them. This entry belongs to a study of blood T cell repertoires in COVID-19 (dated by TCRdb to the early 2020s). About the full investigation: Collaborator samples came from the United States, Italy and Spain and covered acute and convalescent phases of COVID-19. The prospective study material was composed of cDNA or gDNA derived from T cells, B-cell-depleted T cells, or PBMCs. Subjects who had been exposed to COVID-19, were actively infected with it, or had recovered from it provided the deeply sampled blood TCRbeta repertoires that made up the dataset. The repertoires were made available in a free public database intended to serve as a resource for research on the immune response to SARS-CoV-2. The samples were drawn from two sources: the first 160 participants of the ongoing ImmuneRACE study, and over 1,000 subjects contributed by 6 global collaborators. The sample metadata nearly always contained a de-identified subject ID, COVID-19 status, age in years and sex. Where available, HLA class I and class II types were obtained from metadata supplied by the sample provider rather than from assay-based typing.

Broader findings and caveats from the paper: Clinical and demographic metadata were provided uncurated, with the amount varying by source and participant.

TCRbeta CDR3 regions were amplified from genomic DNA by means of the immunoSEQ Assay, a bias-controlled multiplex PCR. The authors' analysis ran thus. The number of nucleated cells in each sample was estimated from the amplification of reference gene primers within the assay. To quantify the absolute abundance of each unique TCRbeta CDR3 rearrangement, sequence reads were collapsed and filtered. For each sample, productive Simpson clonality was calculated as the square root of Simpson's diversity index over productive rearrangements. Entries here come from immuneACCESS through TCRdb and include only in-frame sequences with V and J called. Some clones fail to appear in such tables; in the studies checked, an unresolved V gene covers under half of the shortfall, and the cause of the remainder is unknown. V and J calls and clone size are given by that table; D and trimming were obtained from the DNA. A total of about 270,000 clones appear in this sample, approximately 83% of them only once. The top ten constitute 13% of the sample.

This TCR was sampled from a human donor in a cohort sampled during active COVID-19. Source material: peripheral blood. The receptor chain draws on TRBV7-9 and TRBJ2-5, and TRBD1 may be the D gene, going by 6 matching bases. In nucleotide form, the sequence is TGTGCCAGCAGTAGTCAACAGGGACAAGAGACCCAGTACTTC. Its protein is CASSSQQGQETQYF.